This T cell receptor (beta chain) was obtained from a study of CD8 T cells in ankylosing spondylitis. This CDR3 has 19 amino acids. V dropped 2 bases and J dropped 2 bases, with 24 bases sitting between them. The V gene's germline CDR1 is MNHEY and CDR2 SVGAGI. Via MiXCR, TCRdb re-called the 5' RACE reads, giving one row per CDR3 protein. This table holds under 300,000 distinct CDR3 sequences, approximately 9% found once. J is TRBJ1-2 and V is TRBV6-5; maybe TRBD1 (6 bases). The sample consisted of blood, either unsorted or a sorted T cell fraction (not recorded which). The source is a male donor with ankylosing spondylitis or in good health (not recorded which). The CDR3 DNA sequence: TGTGCCAGCAGTTACAAATCGGGCGGGGGCAGAAGAGAAAACTATGGCTACACCTTC. Its translation: CASSYKSGGGRRENYGYTF.